This entry lists 24 T cell receptor beta chains sequenced from one sample in a study of shared clonotypes between healthy human individuals. TCRdb's copy holds only in-frame clones and misses some; the assay was immunoSEQ multiplex PCR. The sample consists of over 850,000 clones, 75% to 80% of them appearing once. The sample comprised memory CD4+ T cells from PBMCs. The sample's subset: CD45RA-negative fraction. These receptors were obtained from a man between 18 and 29 years old in good health. Some clones in this sample may be carry-over from other donors' samples.

The rearrangement links TRBV6-1 to TRBJ1-4; D is perhaps TRBD1 (6 bases). CDR3 length: 15 residues. Per the germline V gene, CDR1 is MNHNS and CDR2 is SASEGT. V lost 5 bases, J lost 8 bases, and 18 bases lay in between. In nucleotides, the CDR3 is TGTGCCAGCAGTCTACAGGGACGGATTCCCGAAAAACTGTTTTTT. As protein: CASSLQGRIPEKLFF.

In this sample, this clone turned up a few times. This chain links TRBV7-6 with TRBJ1-5; D is unclear. The V end lost 1 base, the J end lost 4 bases, and 11 bases lay between the germline ends. The length of the CDR3 is 15 residues. Germline CDR1 SGHVS, CDR2 FNYEAQ. The CDR3 region is CASSLDPGGNQPQHF. CDR3 nucleotide sequence: TGTGCCAGCAGCTTAGACCCGGGAGGTAATCAGCCCCAGCATTTT.

In regard to this clone: A much more abundant neighbour one base away suggests this may be a read error. The chain is built from TRBV9 and TRBJ1-1; weak D call: TRBD1 (6 bases). CDR1 is SGDLS and CDR2 is YYNGEE in the germline V gene. The CDR3 has 14 residues. V was trimmed by 3 bases and J by 1 base, leaving 10 bases between them. CDR3 in amino acids: CASSAGQPNTEAFF. Here the CDR3 DNA reads TGTGCCAGCAGCGCCGGACAGCCGAACACTGAAGCTTTCTTT.

This clone was counted only a few times. The rearrangement links TRBV2 to TRBJ2-1; D may be TRBD2 (7 bases). V lost 2 bases and J 15 bases, leaving 11 bases between the germline ends. This CDR3 is 11 amino acids long. Germline V CDR1 and CDR2: SNHLY, FYNNEI. This CDR3 is CASSEWRGPFF. CDR3 nucleotide sequence: TGTGCCAGCAGTGAATGGCGGGGGCCGTTCTTC.

V usage is TRBV5-5 and J usage is TRBJ2-5; D is tentatively TRBD1 or TRBD2 (6 bases each). This CDR3 has 13 amino acids. With 5 bases removed from V and 5 bases from J, the gap between germline ends came to 13 bases. The germline gives CDR1 SGHKS, CDR2 YYEKEE (reference sequence). The CDR3 DNA follows: TGTGCCAGCAGACCGACGGGGGCGGAGACCCAGTACTTC. Amino acid sequence: CASRPTGAETQYF.

The rearrangement links TRBV18 to TRBJ2-1, with TRBD2 identical over 10 bases. The V gene end was trimmed by 2 bases and the J gene end by 4 bases; junction bases not matched to a gene: 5. In germline, CDR1 is KGHSH, CDR2 LQKENI. The CDR3 sequence is 16 residues long. The chain's CDR3 is CASSPLASGSYNEQFF. Written as DNA, the CDR3 is TGTGCCAGCTCACCATTGGCTAGCGGGAGTTACAATGAGCAGTTCTTC. The variable domain in full, with the rest retrieved from reference TRBV18 and TRBJ2-1, is NAGVMQNPRHLVRRRGQEARLRCSPMKGHSHVYWYRQLPEEGLKFMVYLQKENIIDESGMPKERFSAEFPKEGPSILRIQQVVRGDSAAYFCASSPLASGSYNEQFFGPGTRLTVL.

Only one count was recorded for this clone. This chain uses TRBV10-3 with TRBJ1-4; TRBD1 might be the D (6 bases). Trimming took 10 bases from V and 8 from J, leaving 17 bases between them. Germline CDR1 and CDR2: ENHRY and SYGVKD. The CDR3 contains 13 residues. CDR3 residues: CASSTGYFEKLFF. CDR3 sequence (DNA): TGTGCCAGCTCGACAGGATACTTCGAAAAACTGTTTTTT.

This chain links TRBV6-1 with TRBJ1-5; a weak D match, TRBD1 (5 bases). The V gene's germline CDR1 is MNHNS and CDR2 SASEGT. Trimming removed 1 base from V and 4 bases from J, with 8 bases in between. This CDR3 has 14 amino acids. CDR3 amino acids: CASSEVGQNQPQHF. CDR3 sequence (DNA): TGTGCCAGCAGTGAAGTGGGGCAAAATCAGCCCCAGCATTTT.

The chain is built from TRBV5-1 and TRBJ2-7, with TRBD1 matching over 7 bases. The CDR3 consists of 15 residues. The V gene end was trimmed by 0 bases and the J gene end by 0 bases; junction bases not matched to a gene: 3. Germline CDR1 reads SGHRS; CDR2 reads YFSETQ. CDR3 loop: CASSLEGTASYEQYF. The CDR3, as DNA: TGCGCCAGCAGCTTGGAGGGGACAGCCTCCTACGAGCAGTACTTC.

The rearrangement joins TRBV27 to TRBJ2-5; the match to TRBD1 covers 7 bases. V dropped 6 bases and J dropped 3; count of bases not matched to a gene: 1. Germline V gene data show CDR1 as MNHEY and CDR2 as SMNVEV (reference sequence). This CDR3 has 12 residues. The CDR3 nucleotides read TGTGCCAGCAGGACAGGGAAAGAGACCCAGTACTTC. Protein product: CASRTGKETQYF.

A single count supports this clone. J is TRBJ1-2 and V is TRBV5-1; a weak D match, TRBD1 (6 bases). The CDR3 has 13 residues. Germline V gene lookup returns CDR1 SGHRS and CDR2 YFSETQ. V lost 7 bases and J lost 7, with 17 bases in between. The CDR3 DNA is TGCGCCAGCGGTCCGGGGGCCGGGGGTGGCTACACCTTC. Translation: CASGPGAGGGYTF.

This clone was seen many times. The identical CDR3 is also encoded by other nucleotide sequences in the sample. The rearrangement links TRBV7-2 to TRBJ1-1, with D unresolved. The V gene's germline CDR1 is SGHTA and CDR2 FQGNSA. Trimming removed 2 bases at V and 0 bases at J, with 4 bases between. The CDR3 sequence is 13 residues long. The CDR3 DNA follows: TGTGCCAGCAGCTTAAGGATGAACACTGAAGCTTTCTTT. Its protein product is CASSLRMNTEAFF.

The chain couples TRBV28 to TRBJ1-5, with D maybe TRBD1 (6 bases). CDR1 is MDHEN and CDR2 is SYDVKM in the germline V gene. Trimming left V 7 bases short and J 2 bases short, with 9 bases between. The CDR3 is made up of 13 amino acids. This chain's CDR3 is CASIRTGNQPQHF. Written as DNA, the CDR3 is TGTGCCAGCATCCGGACAGGCAATCAGCCCCAGCATTTT. Filled out from reference TRBV28 and TRBJ1-5, the complete variable domain reads DVKVTQSSRYLVKRTGEKVFLECVQDMDHENMFWYRQDPGLGLRLIYFSYDVKMKEKGDIPEGYSVSREKKERFSLILESASTNQTSMYLCASIRTGNQPQHFGDGTRLSIL.

The V and J genes are TRBV29-1 and TRBJ1-2; the D is unclear. The CDR3 extends over 9 amino acids. V lost 7 bases to trimming and J lost 13 bases, with 13 bases between them. Germline lookup yields CDR1 SQVTM and CDR2 ANQGSEA. The CDR3 DNA follows: TGCAGCGCTTGGGAAGCAACCACCTTC. Its protein is CSAWEATTF. Combining the CDR3 with reference TRBV29-1 and TRBJ1-2 gives the whole variable domain SAVISQKPSRDICQRGTSLTIQCQVDSQVTMMFWYRQQPGQSLTLIATANQGSEATYESGFVIDKFPISRPNLTFSTLTVSNMSPEDSSIYLCSAWEATTFGSGTRLTVV.

The rearrangement uses TRBV5-1 and TRBJ1-2, with 10 bases matching TRBD1. The V gene's germline CDR1 is SGHRS and CDR2 YFSETQ. Trimming removed 1 base from V and 3 bases from J; junction bases left unmatched: 12. This CDR3 spans 18 amino acids. CDR3 protein: CASSLRSRDRGADYGYTF. CDR3 coding DNA: TGCGCCAGCAGCTTGCGGTCCCGGGACAGGGGTGCGGACTATGGCTACACCTTC. The complete variable domain, with remaining parts taken from reference TRBV5-1 and TRBJ1-2, reads KAGVTQTPRYLIKTRGQQVTLSCSPISGHRSVSWYQQTPGQGLQFLFEYFSETQRNKGNFPGRFSGRQFSNSRSEMNVSTLELGDSALYLCASSLRSRDRGADYGYTFGSGTRLTVV.

In this sample, this clone turned up a few times. This chain uses TRBV19 with TRBJ1-5; tentatively, D is TRBD1 (6 bases). Germline CDR1 reads LNHDA; CDR2 reads SQIVND (reference sequence). The V end lost 7 bases, the J end lost 5 bases, and 18 bases lay between the germline ends. The CDR3 is made up of 15 amino acids. CDR3 sequence reads: CASKENTGAYQPQHF. The DNA of the CDR3 is TGTGCCAGTAAGGAAAACACGGGGGCTTATCAGCCCCAGCATTTT.

V and J are TRBV7-9 and TRBJ1-3, with D maybe TRBD1 (5 bases). V lost 3 bases, J lost 3 bases, and 9 bases lay in between. In germline, CDR1 is SEHNR, CDR2 FQNEAQ (reference sequence). This CDR3 is built from 14 residues. The CDR3 loop reads CASSLSGNGNTIYF. The CDR3 DNA sequence: TGTGCCAGCAGCTTGTCAGGGAATGGAAACACCATATATTTT.

This rearrangement joins TRBV11-2 to TRBJ1-1, with D unclear. The CDR3 spans 17 residues. CDR1 and CDR2 (germline): SGHAT, FQNNGV. With 5 bases removed from V and 3 bases from J, the gap between germline ends came to 22 bases. CDR3 sequence: CASSTRISLKGYTEAFF. The CDR3 region has the DNA TGTGCCAGCAGCACTCGGATCAGCCTAAAGGGATACACTGAAGCTTTCTTT.

In its sample, this clone was seen a few times. The rearrangement joins TRBV29-1 to TRBJ2-5, with 7 positions matching TRBD1. The CDR3 length is 12 residues. Per germline, CDR1 SQVTM and CDR2 ANQGSEA. The ends lost 7 bases at V and 5 bases at J; junction bases unmatched: 7. CDR3 sequence: CSEGRDSETQYF. The CDR3 DNA reads as TGCAGCGAAGGCCGGGACAGTGAGACCCAGTACTTC.

The chain carries TRBV28 and TRBJ1-1, with D perhaps matching TRBD1 (5 bases). The germline V and J ends were trimmed by 7 bases and 1 base, with 13 bases remaining between them. The CDR3 is 14 amino acids. Germline V lookup: CDR1 MDHEN, CDR2 SYDVKM. This CDR3 reads CASTISGTNTEAFF. The CDR3 region has the DNA TGTGCCAGCACGATATCCGGGACGAACACTGAAGCTTTCTTT.

This clone has only one observation. Other DNA sequences of this sample code for an identical CDR3. CDR3 protein: CASSLGRGTDTQYF. The CDR3 DNA is TGTGCCAGCAGCTTGGGGAGGGGAACAGATACGCAGTATTTT. This sequence joins TRBV11-3 and TRBJ2-3; 7 bases match TRBD2. The germline CDR1 and CDR2 sequences are SGHNT and YENEEA. There are 14 residues in the CDR3. The trim removed 3 bases at V and 3 bases at J, leaving 3 bases unmatched.

The V gene is TRBV29-1, the J gene TRBJ2-2, with unresolved D. V was shortened by 4 bases and J by 3 bases, with 6 bases between the two germline ends. The CDR3 loop spans 12 amino acids. Germline V gene lookup returns CDR1 SQVTM and CDR2 ANQGSEA. The CDR3 is CSVARYTGELFF. DNA of the CDR3: TGCAGCGTTGCCAGGTACACCGGGGAGCTGTTTTTT.

The rearrangement uses TRBV27 and TRBJ1-2; D might be TRBD1 (5 bases). Germline CDR1 and CDR2: MNHEY and SMNVEV (reference sequence). V shed 11 bases and J shed 8 bases, with 9 bases lying between them. The CDR3 is 9 residues long. The CDR3, as DNA: TGTGCCGGGGGGAGCGGCTACACCTTC. This translates into CAGGSGYTF.

V is TRBV19 and J is TRBJ1-2; 7 bases fit TRBD1. V gave up 7 bases and J gave up 5 bases; unmatched junction bases: 10. This CDR3 comprises 14 residues. Germline V gives CDR1 LNHDA, CDR2 SQIVND (reference sequence). In nucleotides, the CDR3 is TGTGCCAGTAAAATTAGAGGACAGGAATATGGCTACACCTTC. Residues: CASKIRGQEYGYTF.